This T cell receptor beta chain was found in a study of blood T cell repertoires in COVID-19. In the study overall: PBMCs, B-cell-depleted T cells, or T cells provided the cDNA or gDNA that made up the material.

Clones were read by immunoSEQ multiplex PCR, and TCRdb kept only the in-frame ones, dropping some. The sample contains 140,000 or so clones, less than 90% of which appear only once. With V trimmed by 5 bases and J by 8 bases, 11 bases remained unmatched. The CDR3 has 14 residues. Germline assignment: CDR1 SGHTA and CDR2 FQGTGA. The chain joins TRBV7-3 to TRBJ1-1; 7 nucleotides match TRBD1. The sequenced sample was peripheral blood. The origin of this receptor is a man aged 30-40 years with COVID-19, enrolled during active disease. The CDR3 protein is CASSRDRFENEAFF. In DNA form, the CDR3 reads TGTGCCAGCAGCAGGGACAGATTTGAAAACGAAGCTTTCTTT.